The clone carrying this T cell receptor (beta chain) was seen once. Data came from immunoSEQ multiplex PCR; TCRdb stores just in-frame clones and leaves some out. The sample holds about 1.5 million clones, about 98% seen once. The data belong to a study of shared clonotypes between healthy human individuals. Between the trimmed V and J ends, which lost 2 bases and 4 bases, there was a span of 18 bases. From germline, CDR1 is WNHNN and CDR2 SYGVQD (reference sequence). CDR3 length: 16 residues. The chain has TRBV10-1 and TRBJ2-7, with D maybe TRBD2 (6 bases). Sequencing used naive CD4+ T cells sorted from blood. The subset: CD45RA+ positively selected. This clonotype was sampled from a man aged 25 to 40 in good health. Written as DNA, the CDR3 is TGCGCCAGCAGTGAGGCCCGGGGCGGGGCTGGTTACGAGCAGTACTTC. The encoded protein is CASSEARGGAGYEQYF.